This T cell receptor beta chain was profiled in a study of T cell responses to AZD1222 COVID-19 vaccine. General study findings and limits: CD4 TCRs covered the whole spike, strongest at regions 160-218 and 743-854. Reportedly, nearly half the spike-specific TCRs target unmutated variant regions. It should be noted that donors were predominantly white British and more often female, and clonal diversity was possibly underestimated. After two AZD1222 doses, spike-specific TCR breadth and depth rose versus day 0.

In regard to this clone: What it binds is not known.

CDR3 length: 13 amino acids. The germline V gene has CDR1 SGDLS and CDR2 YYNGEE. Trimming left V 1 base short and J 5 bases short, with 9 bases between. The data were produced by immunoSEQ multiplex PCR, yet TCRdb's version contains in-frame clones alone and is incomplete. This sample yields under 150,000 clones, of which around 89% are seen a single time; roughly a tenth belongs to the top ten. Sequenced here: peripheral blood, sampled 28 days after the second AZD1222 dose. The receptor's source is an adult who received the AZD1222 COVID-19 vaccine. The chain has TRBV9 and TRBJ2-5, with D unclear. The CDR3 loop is CASSVSPVETQYF. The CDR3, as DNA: TGTGCCAGCAGCGTAAGCCCAGTTGAGACCCAGTACTTC.